This TCR beta chain was identified during a study of human T cells and chemical hapten exposure. Study-level results: Expanded TCR sets contained significantly more large CDR3 similarity clusters than controls. With patch test score, the counts of PT1 expanded TCRs showed a positive correlation.

This sample's time point: pre-sensitization, week 0. Treatment denoted: therapeutic diphenylcyclopropenone sensitization with weekly scalp DPC. Unfractionated whole blood yielded total RNA. This clonotype was counted at least ten times. Antigen specificity is unknown. Trimming stripped 1 base from V and 8 bases from J, with 7 bases between. Germline values: CDR1 SGHTA, CDR2 FQGNSA. CDR3 size: 12 residues. During construction of the library, unique molecular identifiers were attached to individual cDNA molecules for quantitative, reproducible TCR counting. MiXCR, applied by TCRdb to the RACE reads, yields one record per CDR3 protein. The sample contains under 200,000 distinct CDR3 sequences, around 30% of which appear only once.

Here the sequenced sample was whole blood, taken in connection with sensitization to the hapten diphenylcyclopropenone (DPC). The V call is TRBV7-2, the J call TRBJ2-3; D gene uncertain. The TCR comes from a woman aged 25 to 39 with alopecia areata. Some clones in this sample may be carry-over from other donors' samples. CDR3: CASSLGYSTQYF. The CDR3 coding sequence is TGTGCCAGCAGCTTAGGTTATAGTACGCAGTATTTT.